Listed below are T cell receptor beta chains from one sample, sequenced in a study of T cells in Graves' hyperthyroidism and ophthalmopathy. One entry per CDR3 protein, called by TCRdb with MiXCR from the multiplex PCR reads. The sample records a few hundred thousand distinct CDR3 sequences, less than 25% being singletons. The sample taken for sequencing was blood. The receptors originated from a woman aged 70-85 years with Graves' ophthalmopathy. The CDR3 runs from the conserved cysteine through the conserved F or W. A D gene is named only where the DNA matches it firmly. Size is stated for part of the rows, as once, few or many counts, or as a class when the clone is expanded.

abundance	d_gene	v_gene	j_gene	CDR3nt	CDR3aa
-	TRBD1	TRBV20-1	TRBJ1-1	TGCAGTGCTAGAAGAAAAACCGGGACAGGGGATTTTAATGAAGCTTTCTTT	CSARRKTGTGDFNEAFF
-	-	TRBV6-2/TRBV6-3	TRBJ2-1	TGTGCCAGCAGTTACTCGGCGGCCTTCGTGGGCAATGAGCAGTTCTTC	CASSYSAAFVGNEQFF
once	TRBD2	TRBV12-3/TRBV12-4	TRBJ2-3	TGTGCCAGCAGCTCCCAACCAGCGGGAGAATGGTATTTT	CASSSQPAGEWYF
few	TRBD1	TRBV6-6	TRBJ2-5	TGTGCCAGCAGTTACACCGACAGGGGGCGAGAGACCCAGTACTTC	CASSYTDRGRETQYF
few	-	TRBV6-1	TRBJ1-3	TGTGCCAGCACCAACAATTACTCTGGAAACACCATATATTTT	CASTNNYSGNTIYF
many	TRBD2	TRBV7-3	TRBJ2-2	TGTGCCAGCAGCTTAAGCGGGAGGCTCACCGGGGAGCTGTTTTTT	CASSLSGRLTGELFF
many	-	TRBV28	TRBJ2-5	TGTGCCAGCAGTTTATGGACAGTTCCGGAGACCCAGTACTTC	CASSLWTVPETQYF
-	-	TRBV10-1	TRBJ2-1	TGCGCCAGCAGCCAAGTTGGGGGGCGGGGTGAGCAGTTCTTC	CASSQVGGRGEQFF
many	-	TRBV20-1	TRBJ1-1	TGCAGTGCTAGATACGGTAGTCGGGGCACTGAAGCTTTCTTT	CSARYGSRGTEAFF
many	-	TRBV3-1	TRBJ1-6	TGTGCCAGCAGTCAAGCGGGACGTGATAATTCACCCCTCCACTTT	CASSQAGRDNSPLHF
many	TRBD2	TRBV7-2	TRBJ2-7	TGTGCCAGCAGCTTGGGGACTAGAGAGCAGTACTTC	CASSLGTREQYF
-	-	TRBV7-2	TRBJ2-1	TGTGCCAGCAGCTTAGGTCCAGGGGAGGGTAGTGAGCAGTTCTTC	CASSLGPGEGSEQFF
-	-	TRBV24-1	TRBJ2-3	TGTGCCACCAGTGACAGGGTCGCAGATACGCAGTATTTT	CATSDRVADTQYF
-	-	TRBV7-8	TRBJ2-2	TGTGCCAGCAGCCCCGACCTAACAGGCCGGGAGCTGTTTTTT	CASSPDLTGRELFF
few	-	TRBV16	TRBJ1-1	TGTGCCAGCAGCCAATTTGGGAGGGGGAACACTGAAGCTTTCTTT	CASSQFGRGNTEAFF
many	-	TRBV2	TRBJ2-5	TGTGCCAGCACCCAAGGAGGCCCAGAGACCCAGTACTTC	CASTQGGPETQYF
few	-	TRBV28	TRBJ1-5	TGTGCCAGCAGTTTAGGAGGGTGGGGCAATCAGCCCCAGCATTTT	CASSLGGWGNQPQHF
-	TRBD2	TRBV12-3/TRBV12-4	TRBJ2-2	TGTGCCAGCAGCCCTACTAGCGGGAGGGTCGTGACCGGGGAGCTGTTTTTT	CASSPTSGRVVTGELFF
-	-	TRBV19	TRBJ2-1	TGTGCCAGTAGTGAGAGGGATGCCAATGAGCAGTTCTTC	CASSERDANEQFF
many	-	TRBV5-8	TRBJ1-2	TGTGCCAGCAGCTTGGCCTTCGACGGAAACTATGGCTACACCTTC	CASSLAFDGNYGYTF
-	-	TRBV6-5	TRBJ2-5	TGTGCCGGCAGTTACCCCTCCGGGACACCCCAAGAGACCCAGTACTTC	CAGSYPSGTPQETQYF
-	TRBD2	TRBV4-1	TRBJ2-1	TGCGCCAGCAGCCAAGATGGGAGACTAGCGGGAGGGGAGCAGTTCTTC	CASSQDGRLAGGEQFF
few	-	TRBV10-3	TRBJ2-3	TGTGCCGGTCACCGGGACAACACAGATACGCAGTATTTT	CAGHRDNTDTQYF
many	-	TRBV28	TRBJ1-1	TGTGCCAGCAGTTTAGGGACAATACTGAACACTGAAGCTTTCTTT	CASSLGTILNTEAFF
few	TRBD1	TRBV5-1	TRBJ1-1	TGCGCCAGCAGCTTGGTATCGGGGGACAGGACCAAGTTCTTT	CASSLVSGDRTKFF
few	TRBD1	TRBV5-5	TRBJ1-4	TGTGCCAGCAGCTCCGGGGACAGGAGCAATGAAAAACTGTTTTTT	CASSSGDRSNEKLFF
few	-	TRBV7-3	TRBJ2-1	TGTGCCAGCAGCTCCCACGCCAACGAGCAGTTCTTC	CASSSHANEQFF
many	TRBD2	TRBV7-2	TRBJ2-1	TGTGCCAGCAGCTTAGCTAGCGGGGCCTACAATGAGCAGTTCTTC	CASSLASGAYNEQFF
few	-	TRBV6-1	TRBJ1-1	TGTGCCAGCAGTGAATTCCACAGCCCGAACACTGAAGCTTTCTTT	CASSEFHSPNTEAFF
-	-	TRBV6-1	TRBJ2-3	TGTGCCAGCAGGATCGAAGGGGGCACAGATACGCAGTATTTT	CASRIEGGTDTQYF
few	-	TRBV5-6	TRBJ2-1	TGTGCCAGCAGCTTGGTGGCCAGTTTCAATGAGCAGTTCTTC	CASSLVASFNEQFF
-	TRBD2	TRBV5-6	TRBJ2-7	TGTGCCAGCAGCCGTGTAGCGGGAGGAATAGACGAGCAGTACTTC	CASSRVAGGIDEQYF
many	-	TRBV2	TRBJ2-1	TGTGCCAGCAGTGCTTTAGGGAGTTCCCCCAATGGTGAGCAGTTCTTC	CASSALGSSPNGEQFF
many	TRBD1	TRBV15	TRBJ1-5	TGTGCCACTCAGCCAGCATCGGGACAGGGTCTAGCATGGGGCAATCAGCCCCAGCATTTT	CATQPASGQGLAWGNQPQHF
few	TRBD2	TRBV20-1	TRBJ2-7	TGCAGTGCCCCCAGGGAGCTAGCGGGAGAACGGTCCTACGAGCAGTACTTC	CSAPRELAGERSYEQYF
few	-	TRBV3-1	TRBJ1-2	TGTGCCAGCAGCCCCATGTCCCCCGTCGGCTATGGCTACACCTTC	CASSPMSPVGYGYTF
-	-	TRBV19	TRBJ2-5	TGTGCCAGTAGTCCCGGTTGGCAAGAGACCCAGTACTTC	CASSPGWQETQYF
few	-	TRBV3-1	TRBJ2-4	TGTGCCAGCAGCCAGCCCGGGAGTTCAAACATTCAGTACTTC	CASSQPGSSNIQYF
-	-	TRBV12-5	TRBJ2-5	TGTGCTAGTGGGGGACTTACCCCGGGAGAGACCCAGTACTTC	CASGGLTPGETQYF
few	TRBD2	TRBV7-9	TRBJ2-7	TGTGCCAGCAGCGGCGGGACTAGCGGTTACGAGCAGTACTTC	CASSGGTSGYEQYF
-	-	TRBV5-1	TRBJ1-1	TGCGCCACCACCGCGGGGGGGGCGGGGACTGAAGCTTTCTTT	CATTAGGAGTEAFF
-	-	TRBV2	TRBJ1-5	TGTGCCAGCAGTGATCTCGGGCGGCCCCAGCATTTT	CASSDLGRPQHF
many	-	TRBV29-1	TRBJ1-5	TGCAGCGTACGGACGACGACGGGCAATCAGCCCCAGCATTTT	CSVRTTTGNQPQHF
-	-	TRBV7-8	TRBJ2-3	TGTGCCAGCAGCTTCCTGGGGGAGGCAGATACGCAGTATTTT	CASSFLGEADTQYF
-	TRBD2	TRBV3-1	TRBJ2-5	TGTGCCGGCAGTCCACTAGCGGGAGGGCGCGAGACCCAGTACTTC	CAGSPLAGGRETQYF
few	TRBD1	TRBV2	TRBJ1-1	TGTGCCAGCGACCTCTCAGGGGGAAGGACTGAAGCTTTCTTT	CASDLSGGRTEAFF
few	TRBD1	TRBV24-1	TRBJ1-2	TGTGCCACCAGTGACTCGGGACAGGAAAGGGGCTACACCTTC	CATSDSGQERGYTF
-	-	TRBV7-2	TRBJ2-5	TGTGCCAGCAGCTCGCGGCAGGGGATGGAGACCCAGTACTTC	CASSSRQGMETQYF
-	TRBD2	TRBV5-4	TRBJ2-2	TGTGCCAGCAGCTCCTCCAGCGGGGAGAACACCGGGGAGCTGTTTTTT	CASSSSSGENTGELFF